The clone carrying this T cell receptor (beta chain) has just one count. The sample originates from a study of control samples from healthy donors and cancer patients. The length of the CDR3 is 15 residues. Germline assignment: CDR1 MGHDK and CDR2 SYGVNS. V was trimmed by 3 bases and J by 11 bases, leaving 22 bases between them. Produced via immunoSEQ multiplex PCR; TCRdb's table is partial and in-frame only. This sample has tens of thousands of clones; 70% to 90% occur once, and the top ten carry 1.9%. Material: PBMCs. The gene calls are TRBV25-1 and TRBJ1-2; perhaps TRBD1 as D (5 bases). The TCR was taken from a woman aged 55-75 years with head and neck cancer. CDR3 sequence reads: CASSDPERGLYRYTF. The CDR3 nucleotides read TGTGCCAGCAGTGACCCCGAAAGGGGCCTATATAGGTACACCTTC.